This TCR beta chain stems from a study of human T cells and chemical hapten exposure. In the study overall: Mainly, slight library volume differences in the pool made TCR yields vary.

Many counts were recorded for this clonotype. The CDR3 extends over 15 amino acids. Trimming took 6 bases from V and 4 from J; bases not matched to a gene: 9. Time point here: pre-sensitization, week 0. Treatment denoted: therapeutic diphenylcyclopropenone sensitization with weekly scalp DPC. Only after blood had been drawn was each patch test applied. Someone pulled total RNA out of unfractionated whole blood. Per the original methods: Sample TCR counts, which ranged from roughly 23,224 to 750,000, had a median of approximately 94,000. TCRdb called the RACE reads again in MiXCR, with one record for every CDR3 protein. It is TCRdb's table, rather than the study itself, that gives the V and J calls and clone size. The sample yields 270,000 or so distinct CDR3 sequences, over 7.5% seen once.

The sequence came from a young man with alopecia areata. Some clones in this sample may be carry-over from other donors' samples. The chain is built from TRBV12-3 or TRBV12-4 and TRBJ1-5, with 7 bases matching TRBD1. Sequencing was performed on whole blood, taken in connection with sensitization to the hapten diphenylcyclopropenone (DPC). CDR3 in DNA: TGTGCCAGCAGCAACACAGGGGTTAGTAATCAGCCCCAGCATTTT. This gives the protein CASSNTGVSNQPQHF.